This T cell receptor (beta chain) was retrieved from a study of T cells after yellow fever vaccination. Germline assignment: CDR1 SGDLS and CDR2 YYNGEE. The CDR3 is made up of 14 amino acids. V trimming: 4 bases; J trimming: 4 bases; junction bases outside the gene matches: 5. This clonotype has ten or more counts. A process of 5'RACE template switching, which added a universal primer site and UMIs, was used to make TCR cDNA. From the 5' RACE reads, TCRdb called clonotypes with MiXCR, one entry per CDR3 protein. This sample carries roughly 32,000 distinct CDR3 sequences, approximately 6.6% of them seen once, and the ten largest clones take approximately 22%.

This receptor was obtained from a young man who received the YFV17D yellow fever vaccine. The specimen was PBMCs, either bulk or a sorted T-cell subset (CD4+, CD8+, memory, or dextramer-sorted; not recorded which), collected on the day of the first yellow fever vaccination. This chain uses TRBV9 with TRBJ1-2; 9 bases fit TRBD1. CDR3 residues: CASSPGQGPYGYTF. CDR3 nucleotides: TGTGCCAGCAGCCCAGGACAGGGGCCCTATGGCTACACCTTC. The complete variable domain, with remaining parts taken from reference TRBV9 and TRBJ1-2, reads DSGVTQTPKHLITATGQRVTLRCSPRSGDLSVYWYQQSLDQGLQFLIQYYNGEERAKGNILERFSAQQFPDLHSELNLSSLELGDSALYFCASSPGQGPYGYTFGSGTRLTVV.